The source of this T cell receptor (beta chain) is a study of Ad26.COV2.S vaccination and SARS-CoV-2 variants. Here immunoSEQ multiplex PCR was the method, and the copy in TCRdb shows in-frame clones only, minus some. This table has about half a million clones, approximately 90% appearing once. As for this clone: Its antigen is currently unknown.

Study observations and caveats: Substantial breadth in spike-specific CD8+ and CD4+ T cell responses was reportedly seen after vaccination.

Treatment given: roughly 19 received Ad26.COV2.S at low or high dose, single or two shots; about 5 received placebo; per-sample allocation not given. Sampling was done on day 63 after the first vaccine or placebo injection. Within Boston, the person who donated was an adult of 18-55 years. The germline gives CDR1 LGHNA, CDR2 YSLEER. The V gene end was trimmed by 4 bases and the J gene end by 8 bases; junction bases not matched to a gene: 13. The CDR3 has 15 amino acids. This TCR came from a person between 18 and 59 years old who received the Ad26.COV2.S COVID-19 vaccine or a placebo. The source material was peripheral blood, sampled in a trial of Ad26.COV2.S vaccine versus placebo. The rearrangement uses TRBV4-3 and TRBJ1-2, with 7 bases matching TRBD1. In DNA, the CDR3 is TGCGCCAGCAGCCCACTGACAGGGTCGTCGCAAGGCTACACCTTC. Translation gives CASSPLTGSSQGYTF.